This passage covers 27 T cell receptor beta chains from one sample sequenced in a study of shared clonotypes between healthy human individuals. Generated by immunoSEQ multiplex PCR, the TCRdb table keeps only in-frame clones and is missing some. The sample holds some 1.5 million clones, 95% to 97% seen once. Material for sequencing was naive CD4+ T cells sorted from blood. The sample's subset: CD45RA+ positively selected. The receptors shown here come from a man in his thirties or forties in good health.

In the case of this clone: Other DNA sequences within the sample encode an identical CDR3. The chain combines TRBV6-6 with TRBJ1-4; 9 bases map to TRBD1. Trimming removed 6 bases from V and 8 bases from J; junction bases left unmatched: 7. CDR1 MNHNY and CDR2 SVGAGI come from the germline V gene (reference sequence). The length of the CDR3 is 14 residues. The CDR3: CASSLGQGGEKLFF. CDR3 coding DNA: TGTGCCAGCAGCTTGGGACAGGGAGGCGAAAAACTGTTTTTT.

This chain links TRBV6-6 with TRBJ1-5, with 7 bases lining up with TRBD1. With V trimmed by 6 bases and J by 7 bases, 15 bases remained unmatched. The germline V gene has CDR1 MNHNY and CDR2 SVGAGI (reference sequence). The CDR3 sequence is 16 residues long. DNA of the CDR3: TGTGCCAGCAGAAACGAAATCGGGACAGCCAAACAGCCCCAGCATTTT. This codes for CASRNEIGTAKQPQHF.

The rearrangement links TRBV5-1 to TRBJ2-3, with D unresolved. The CDR3 extends over 15 amino acids. The germline V and J ends were trimmed by 0 bases and 0 bases, with 8 bases remaining between them. Per germline, CDR1 SGHRS and CDR2 YFSETQ. This CDR3 reads CASSLAPASTDTQYF. The CDR3, as DNA: TGCGCCAGCAGCTTGGCCCCAGCTAGCACAGATACGCAGTATTTT. Looking up the rest from reference TRBV5-1 and TRBJ2-3 gives the full variable domain: KAGVTQTPRYLIKTRGQQVTLSCSPISGHRSVSWYQQTPGQGLQFLFEYFSETQRNKGNFPGRFSGRQFSNSRSEMNVSTLELGDSALYLCASSLAPASTDTQYFGPGTRLTVL.

This clone has just one count. The genes are TRBV18 and TRBJ2-2; D ambiguous. Germline V CDR1 and CDR2: KGHSH, LQKENI. The CDR3 extends over 13 amino acids. V was clipped by 3 bases and J by 9 bases, with 11 bases between them. The CDR3 DNA is TGTGCCAGCTCACCGGGTCTAGGATGGGAGCTGTTTTTT. This sequence encodes CASSPGLGWELFF.

J is TRBJ1-5 and V is TRBV28; D gene ambiguous. V lost 3 bases, J lost 7 bases, and 19 bases lay in between. CDR1 is MDHEN and CDR2 is SYDVKM in the germline V gene. The CDR3 has 16 residues. The CDR3 region is CASSFFPGVVGQPQHF. In DNA form, the CDR3 reads TGTGCCAGCAGTTTCTTCCCGGGCGTTGTCGGACAGCCCCAGCATTTT. Variable domain in full (rest from reference TRBV28 and TRBJ1-5): DVKVTQSSRYLVKRTGEKVFLECVQDMDHENMFWYRQDPGLGLRLIYFSYDVKMKEKGDIPEGYSVSREKKERFSLILESASTNQTSMYLCASSFFPGVVGQPQHFGDGTRLSIL.

The V and J genes are TRBV30 and TRBJ1-2; TRBD1 matches 7 bases. The CDR3 is 16 residues long. Germline V gene sequence: CDR1 GTSNPN, CDR2 SVGIG (reference sequence). After removal of 0 bases from V and 4 bases from J, the junction contained 11 bases not matched to a gene. CDR3 sequence: CAWSVSLTGTAYGYTF. CDR3 nucleotides: TGTGCCTGGAGTGTTTCCTTAACCGGGACAGCCTATGGCTACACCTTC. Full variable domain (outside the CDR3, taken from reference TRBV30 and TRBJ1-2): SQTIHQWPATLVQPVGSPLSLECTVEGTSNPNLYWYRQAAGRGLQLLFYSVGIGQISSEVPQNLSASRPQDRQFILSSKKLLLSDSGFYLCAWSVSLTGTAYGYTFGSGTRLTVV.

The rearrangement links TRBV5-1 to TRBJ1-2; 9 bases line up with TRBD1. Germline CDR1 reads SGHRS; CDR2 reads YFSETQ. V was pared by 5 bases and J by 3 bases, with 8 bases of the junction left unmatched. This CDR3 region has 15 residues. In DNA form, the CDR3 reads TGCGCCAGCAGGAGGAAGACAGGGGGGGACTATGGCTACACCTTC. It is translated as CASRRKTGGDYGYTF.

The chain couples TRBV29-1 to TRBJ2-1; tentatively, D is TRBD2 (5 bases). V was shortened by 7 bases and J by 7 bases, with 11 bases between the two germline ends. The CDR3 extends over 11 amino acids. Looked up from germline, CDR1 is SQVTM and CDR2 is ANQGSEA. In nucleotides, the CDR3 is TGCAGCGCCCCGCGGAGGAATGAGCAGTTCTTC. This encodes CSAPRRNEQFF.

This clone has more than one count but fewer than ten. This chain joins TRBV7-9 and TRBJ2-2; D gene uncertain. Trimming stripped 2 bases from V and 6 bases from J, with 10 bases between. Germline V CDR1 and CDR2: SEHNR, FQNEAQ (reference sequence). This CDR3 is built from 14 residues. CDR3 sequence: CASSLLSAPGELFF. The DNA of the CDR3 is TGTGCCAGCAGCTTACTGTCAGCCCCCGGGGAGCTGTTTTTT.

J is TRBJ2-5 and V is TRBV7-2; a weak D match, TRBD1 (6 bases). V was trimmed by 0 bases and J by 2 bases, leaving 13 bases between them. CDR1 is SGHTA and CDR2 is FQGNSA in the germline V gene. The CDR3 contains 16 residues. This CDR3 is CASSLAGTLVQETQYF. The CDR3 DNA reads TGTGCCAGCAGCTTAGCGGGGACACTAGTTCAAGAGACCCAGTACTTC.

The rearrangement links TRBV6-6 to TRBJ1-5; tentative D call: TRBD1 (6 bases). Trimming left V 6 bases short and J 6 bases short, with 15 bases between. This CDR3 is 14 amino acids long. Germline V gene sequence: CDR1 MNHNY, CDR2 SVGAGI (reference sequence). This CDR3 is CASSRAGVGQPQHF. The CDR3 nucleotides read TGTGCCAGCAGCCGCGCAGGGGTGGGTCAGCCCCAGCATTTT.

The chain recombines TRBV7-9 with TRBJ1-4, with TRBD1 identical over 8 bases. Per germline, CDR1 SEHNR and CDR2 FQNEAQ (reference sequence). CDR3 size: 14 residues. The V segment lost 2 bases and the J segment 7 bases; nucleotides outside the gene matches: 3. In nucleotides, the CDR3 is TGTGCCAGCAGCTTACAGGACAGGGCTGAAAAACTGTTTTTT. This gives the protein CASSLQDRAEKLFF.

V is TRBV10-3 and J is TRBJ1-1; TRBD1 is a possible D gene (5 bases). CDR1 and CDR2 (germline): ENHRY, SYGVKD. V gave up 7 bases and J gave up 3 bases, with 12 bases separating them. The CDR3 length is 13 residues. Here the CDR3 reads CAITRGSDTEAFF. For the CDR3, the DNA is TGTGCCATCACAAGGGGCTCGGACACTGAAGCTTTCTTT.

Regarding this clone: Other DNA sequences in the sample encode the same CDR3. The gene calls are TRBV28 and TRBJ2-7; no definite D call. The CDR3 loop spans 12 amino acids. Germline V CDR1 and CDR2: MDHEN, SYDVKM. Trimming pared 3 bases from V and 4 bases from J, leaving 7 bases between. The CDR3 DNA is TGTGCCAGCAGTTTTGGGCGGTACGAGCAGTACTTC. Its protein is CASSFGRYEQYF.

The gene calls are TRBV6-1 and TRBJ2-7, with D possibly called TRBD1 or TRBD2 (7 bases each). The length of the CDR3 is 15 residues. Trimming removed 7 bases at V and 2 bases at J, with 18 bases between. The germline V gene has CDR1 MNHNS and CDR2 SASEGT. CDR3 in amino acids: CASKQQGGDPYEQYF. CDR3 DNA sequence: TGTGCCAGCAAGCAGCAGGGGGGGGATCCCTACGAGCAGTACTTC.

The genes are TRBV5-5 and TRBJ2-5; a weak D match, TRBD1 (6 bases). The V end was cut by 0 bases, the J end by 2 bases, with 11 bases between. This CDR3 has 15 residues. CDR1 and CDR2 from the germline V gene are SGHKS and YYEKEE (reference sequence). This CDR3 is CASSLGTGSQETQYF. The CDR3 DNA follows: TGTGCCAGCAGCTTGGGTACAGGGTCACAAGAGACCCAGTACTTC.

The chain is built from TRBV19 and TRBJ2-3; the match to TRBD2 covers 8 bases. The CDR3 extends over 18 amino acids. The ends lost 5 bases at V and 4 bases at J; junction bases unmatched: 17. Germline CDR1 LNHDA, CDR2 SQIVND (reference sequence). The CDR3 is CASSRILGMGLVADTQYF. CDR3 DNA: TGTGCCAGTAGTCGGATCTTGGGAATGGGACTAGTGGCAGATACGCAGTATTTT.

In its sample, this clone was seen a few times. In the same sample, other DNA sequences code for this CDR3. The CDR3: CASSLSGQGYEQYF. CDR3 sequence (DNA): TGTGCCAGCAGTCTCTCGGGACAGGGCTACGAGCAGTACTTC. This rearrangement joins TRBV28 to TRBJ2-7, with 9 bases identical to TRBD1. Germline trimming cut 5 bases from V and 3 bases from J; bases unmatched to any gene: 5. This CDR3 region has 14 residues. Germline CDR1 and CDR2: MDHEN and SYDVKM.

The rearrangement uses TRBV5-1 and TRBJ1-1, with D hard to call. The germline CDR1 and CDR2 sequences are SGHRS and YFSETQ. Trimming took off 2 bases at V and 4 bases at J, with 9 bases between the two ends. This CDR3 contains 13 residues. The CDR3 reads CASSFGTRTEAFF. Written as DNA, the CDR3 is TGCGCCAGCAGCTTCGGCACTCGCACTGAAGCTTTCTTT.

The chain carries TRBV19 and TRBJ2-2; D remains ambiguous. Germline CDR1 LNHDA, CDR2 SQIVND (reference sequence). V was pared by 3 bases and J by 0 bases, with 8 bases between. The CDR3 runs 15 residues. CDR3 sequence (DNA): TGTGCCAGTAGTATCTTCGTAGCGAACACCGGGGAGCTGTTTTTT. Translating it yields CASSIFVANTGELFF.

This clone was detected once. V and J are TRBV18 and TRBJ2-1, with 9 bases matching TRBD1. The CDR3 covers 14 residues. CDR1 and CDR2 (germline): KGHSH, LQKENI. J lost 1 base, V lost 6 bases, and 1 base had no gene match. The CDR3 sequence is CASSGQGSYNEQFF. The CDR3 DNA sequence: TGTGCCAGCTCCGGACAGGGGTCCTACAATGAGCAGTTCTTC.

The gene calls are TRBV5-1 and TRBJ1-4, with a possible D match to TRBD1 (5 bases). Trimming pared 0 bases from V and 3 bases from J, leaving 9 bases between. Germline-derived CDR1 and CDR2 are SGHRS and YFSETQ. The CDR3 extends over 15 amino acids. The chain's CDR3 is CASSLVGTSNEKLFF. CDR3 in DNA: TGCGCCAGCAGCTTGGTGGGGACCTCTAATGAAAAACTGTTTTTT.

The chain combines TRBV25-1 with TRBJ2-2, with 10 nucleotides matching TRBD1. V gave up 1 base and J gave up 1 base; unmatched junction bases: 0. CDR1 and CDR2 from the germline V gene are MGHDK and SYGVNS. The CDR3 consists of 16 residues. As DNA, the CDR3 is TGTGCCAGCAGTGAATGGGACAGGGGGAACACCGGGGAGCTGTTTTTT. This codes for CASSEWDRGNTGELFF.

V gene TRBV27 combines with J gene TRBJ1-5; TRBD1 aligns across 7 bases. The trim removed 5 bases at V and 1 base at J, leaving 5 bases unmatched. The CDR3 sequence is 15 residues long. The germline V gene encodes CDR1 MNHEY and CDR2 SMNVEV (reference sequence). For the CDR3, the DNA is TGTGCCAGCAGTCCTACAGGGGCGAGCAATCAGCCCCAGCATTTT. Residues: CASSPTGASNQPQHF.

The rearrangement links TRBV2 to TRBJ2-2, with D tentatively TRBD1 (5 bases). CDR1 is SNHLY and CDR2 is FYNNEI in the germline V gene. V dropped 1 base and J dropped 1 base, with 7 bases sitting between them. This CDR3 has 15 residues. CDR3 DNA: TGTGCCAGCAGTGAAGACAGGCAGAACACCGGGGAGCTGTTTTTT. This codes for CASSEDRQNTGELFF.

The chain is built from TRBV9 and TRBJ2-3; TRBD2 matches at 9 bases. V was clipped by 4 bases and J by 5 bases; unmatched bases: 17. The CDR3 runs to 18 residues. Germline loops: CDR1 SGDLS, CDR2 YYNGEE. The CDR3 loop reads CASSPSRLVAGVGDTQYF. DNA for the CDR3: TGTGCCAGCAGCCCAAGTAGGTTGGTAGCGGGAGTCGGAGATACGCAGTATTTT.

Comments on this clone: The same CDR3 also results from other DNA sequences found in this sample. J is TRBJ1-2 and V is TRBV19; 8 bases agree with TRBD1. J was trimmed by 5 bases and V by 6 bases; bases with no gene match: 2. The CDR3 has 12 residues. The germline V gene encodes CDR1 LNHDA and CDR2 SQIVND (reference sequence). CDR3 residues: CASSRQGYGYTF. The CDR3 DNA is TGTGCCAGTAGCAGACAGGGGTATGGCTACACCTTC. Variable domain in full (rest from reference TRBV19 and TRBJ1-2): DGGITQSPKYLFRKEGQNVTLSCEQNLNHDAMYWYRQDPGQGLRLIYYSQIVNDFQKGDIAEGYSVSREKKESFPLTVTSAQKNPTAFYLCASSRQGYGYTFGSGTRLTVV.